The sequence of this T cell receptor (beta chain) was determined in a study of blood T cell repertoires in COVID-19. The wider study: Nucleic acid was either cDNA or gDNA, and it came from T cells, B-cell-depleted T cells, or PBMCs.

Original processing methods: Estimated nucleated cell counts came from reference gene primer amplification. Here immunoSEQ multiplex PCR was the method, and the copy in TCRdb shows in-frame clones only, minus some. Clone size and the V and J calls come from that table; the DNA yielded D and trimming. The data contain 200,000 to 250,000 clones, 75% to 85% of them singletons. Seattle patients were enrolled during active infection and followed longitudinally. The sequenced sample was peripheral blood. This sequence originates from a woman of 80 years or more with COVID-19, enrolled during active disease.

The CDR3 DNA reads as TGTGCCAGCAACTACCATGGGACAGGGGTACTCAGCAATCAGCCCCAGCATTTT. As protein: CASNYHGTGVLSNQPQHF. This chain joins TRBV28 and TRBJ1-5; 10 bases agree with TRBD1. The length of the CDR3 is 18 residues. The V segment lost 7 bases and the J segment 1 base; nucleotides outside the gene matches: 13. Per the germline V gene, CDR1 is MDHEN and CDR2 is SYDVKM.